This T cell receptor beta chain was recorded in a study of T cell responses to AZD1222 COVID-19 vaccine. On the study more broadly: Analyses pooled second doses at about 4 or about 12 weeks.

Germline CDR1 MNHEY, CDR2 SVGEGT. V shed 6 bases and J 8 bases; nucleotides not matched to a gene: 5. The CDR3 consists of 14 residues. Assay used: immunoSEQ multiplex PCR; TCRdb lists only in-frame clones, some missing. The sample has roughly 96,000 clones, 85% to 90% seen once; the top ten hold about 3%. This material consisted of peripheral blood, taken on day 0 of AZD1222 vaccination. The chain links TRBV6-2 or TRBV6-3 to TRBJ2-1, with TRBD1 identical over 12 bases. This TCR was sampled from an adult in good health. The CDR3 region has the DNA TGTGCCAGCAGCCTGGGGACAGGGGGCCATGAGCAGTTCTTC. Protein: CASSLGTGGHEQFF.